This T cell receptor (beta chain) is drawn from a study of blood T cells in healthy people across ages. With 3 bases clipped from V and 7 bases from J, the junction kept 7 bases outside the gene matches. The V gene's germline CDR1 is LGHDT and CDR2 YNNKEL (reference sequence). The CDR3 runs 14 residues. Sample-barcoded 5' priming and a J-beta primer mix drove a second PCR of 7 to 11 cycles. One entry per CDR3 protein results from TCRdb running MiXCR on the 5' RACE reads. The sample contains hundreds of thousands of distinct CDR3 sequences, 20% to 30% of which appear only once. This sample was also put to use in a study of T cells of mothers and their children.

Sequencing was carried out using blood. The TCR originated in a boy aged 5-17 years in good health. The V gene is TRBV3-1, the J gene TRBJ1-2; 8 bases line up with TRBD1. Here the CDR3 reads CASSHGQGSGGYTF. CDR3 in DNA: TGTGCCAGCAGCCATGGACAGGGATCGGGTGGCTACACCTTC.